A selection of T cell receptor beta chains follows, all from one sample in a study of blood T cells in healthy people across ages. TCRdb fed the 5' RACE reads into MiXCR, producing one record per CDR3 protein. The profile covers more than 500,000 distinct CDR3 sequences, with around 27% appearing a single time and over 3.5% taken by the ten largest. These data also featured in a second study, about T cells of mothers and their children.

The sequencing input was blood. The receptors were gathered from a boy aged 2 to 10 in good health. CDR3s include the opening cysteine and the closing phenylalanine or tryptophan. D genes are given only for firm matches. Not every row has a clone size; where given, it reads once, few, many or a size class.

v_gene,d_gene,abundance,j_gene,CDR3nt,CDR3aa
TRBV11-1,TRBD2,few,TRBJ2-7,TGTGCCAGCAGCCTCGGGACTAGCATGTCCTTCTACGAGCAGTACTTC,CASSLGTSMSFYEQYF
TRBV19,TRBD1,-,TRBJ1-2,TGTGCCAGTAGTATAGGGGACAGGACTTCATACTATGGCTACACCTTC,CASSIGDRTSYYGYTF
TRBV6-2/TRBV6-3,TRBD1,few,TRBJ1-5,TGTGCCAGCAGTCACAGGGGGTTGAGGCAGCCCCAGCATTTT,CASSHRGLRQPQHF
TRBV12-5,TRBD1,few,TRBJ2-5,TGTGCTAGTGGTTTATTTGGACAGGGCGAAGAGACCCAGTACTTC,CASGLFGQGEETQYF
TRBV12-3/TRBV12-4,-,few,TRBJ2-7,TGTGCCAGCAGTCGGGACGCCTTCTACGAGCAGTACTTC,CASSRDAFYEQYF
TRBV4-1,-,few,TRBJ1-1,TGCGCCAGCAGCGCCAACAGGTTAAGGGATTTGAACACTGAAGCTTTCTTT,CASSANRLRDLNTEAFF
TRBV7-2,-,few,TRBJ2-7,TGTGCCAGCAGCTTAGGGGGATACTACGAGCAGTACTTC,CASSLGGYYEQYF
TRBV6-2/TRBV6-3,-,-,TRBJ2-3,TGTGCCAGCAGTCGCGGAGTAGATACGCAGTATTTT,CASSRGVDTQYF
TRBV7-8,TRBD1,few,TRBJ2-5,TGTGCCAGCAGCTCCCAGACAGGGGGCTTCGAAGAGACCCAGTACTTC,CASSSQTGGFEETQYF
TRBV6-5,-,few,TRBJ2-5,TGTGCCAGCAGTTACTCATCTCCCGGGCGCATGATTAATACAGAGACCCAGTACTTC,CASSYSSPGRMINTETQYF
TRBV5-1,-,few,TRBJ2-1,TGCGCCAGCAGCTCGCCCCCCGGCAATGAGCAGTTCTTC,CASSSPPGNEQFF